The 24 T cell receptor beta chains given below trace back to one sample, sequenced in a study of T cells after yellow fever vaccination. Using its own MiXCR run on the 5' RACE reads, TCRdb lists one record per CDR3 protein. The table lists approximately 330,000 distinct CDR3 sequences, 4.1% of them singletons, with approximately 23% in the top ten. Sample: PBMCs, taken 5 days after the yellow fever booster vaccination. Source of these receptors: a man aged 18 to 29 who received the YFV17D yellow fever vaccine.

The rearrangement joins TRBV4-1 to TRBJ2-7, with 9 bases that match TRBD1. CDR1 and CDR2 from the germline V gene are MGHRA and YSYEKL. CDR3 length equals 15 residues. With 3 bases clipped from V and 4 bases from J, the junction kept 7 bases outside the gene matches. CDR3 coding DNA: TGCGCCAGCAGCCAGGGACAGGGCTTCCTATACGAGCAGTACTTC. Translating it yields CASSQGQGFLYEQYF.

This clonotype was seen repeatedly, ten times or more. The chain links TRBV3-1 to TRBJ1-4; no clear D. CDR1 and CDR2 from the germline V gene are LGHDT and YNNKEL (reference sequence). V lost 0 bases and J lost 8, with 4 bases in between. The CDR3 extends over 12 amino acids. The CDR3 protein is CASSQEGEKLFF. CDR3 bases: TGTGCCAGCAGCCAAGAAGGGGAAAAACTGTTTTTT.

The V call is TRBV9, the J call TRBJ1-6, with D possibly being TRBD1 (5 bases). The CDR3 extends over 15 amino acids. Germline-derived CDR1 and CDR2 are SGDLS and YYNGEE. The germline V and J ends were trimmed by 0 bases and 1 base, with 5 bases remaining between them. The CDR3 sequence: CASSVGGSYNSPLHF. In DNA form, the CDR3 reads TGTGCCAGCAGCGTAGGGGGGTCCTATAATTCACCCCTCCACTTT. The entire variable domain, with the rest obtained from reference TRBV9 and TRBJ1-6, is as follows: DSGVTQTPKHLITATGQRVTLRCSPRSGDLSVYWYQQSLDQGLQFLIQYYNGEERAKGNILERFSAQQFPDLHSELNLSSLELGDSALYFCASSVGGSYNSPLHFGNGTRLTVT.

This clonotype has ten or more counts. This chain connects TRBV12-3 or TRBV12-4 to TRBJ1-2, with D maybe TRBD1 (6 bases). This CDR3 has 13 amino acids. Trimming pared 6 bases from V and 8 bases from J, leaving 16 bases between. The CDR3 bases are TGTGCCAGCAGCCGAAACAGGGTCACCGGCTACACCTTC. Translation: CASSRNRVTGYTF.

V gene TRBV2 combines with J gene TRBJ2-1; no clear D gene. The CDR3 length is 12 residues. With 3 bases removed from V and 6 bases from J, the gap between germline ends came to 6 bases. Germline loops: CDR1 SNHLY, CDR2 FYNNEI. The CDR3 nucleotides read TGTGCCAGCAGTGATGTGGGCAATGAGCAGTTCTTC. Protein sequence: CASSDVGNEQFF.

Turning to this clonotype: An end of the junction differs from the germline gene, which may be a read error. The CDR3 DNA follows: TGTGCCAGCAGTGAGGAGCCGAACTCTGAAGCTTTCTTT. Encoded protein: CASSEEPNSEAFF. The gene calls are TRBV6-4 and TRBJ1-1; D not resolved. Germline V gives CDR1 MRHNA, CDR2 SNTAGT. This CDR3 contains 13 residues.

This clonotype was found a few times. The chain is built from TRBV12-3 or TRBV12-4 and TRBJ1-3; 7 nucleotides match TRBD1. The CDR3 is 14 amino acids. The junction had 2 bases not matched to a gene; V was cut back by 4 bases and J by 2 bases. The DNA of the CDR3 is TGTGCCAGCAGTTCAGACAGGGCTGGAAACACCATATATTTT. It is translated as CASSSDRAGNTIYF.

A few counts support this clonotype. The V and J genes are TRBV18 and TRBJ2-7; TRBD1 or TRBD2 may be the D gene (5 bases each). Trimming pared 2 bases from V and 6 bases from J, leaving 29 bases between. The CDR3 covers 19 residues. Germline lookup yields CDR1 KGHSH and CDR2 LQKENI. CDR3 amino acids: CASSPRVKSGPISWGEQYF. DNA for the CDR3: TGTGCCAGCTCACCAAGGGTCAAATCGGGGCCTATTAGCTGGGGCGAGCAGTACTTC.

The chain is built from TRBV10-2 and TRBJ1-6; the D gene is possibly TRBD1 (6 bases). This CDR3 contains 15 residues. CDR1 is WSHSY, CDR2 SAAADI, per germline. Trimming took off 4 bases at V and 8 bases at J, with 15 bases between the two ends. The DNA for the CDR3 is TGCGCCAGCAGTGGGACAGCGGTAGAATATTCACCCCTCCACTTT. Its protein is CASSGTAVEYSPLHF.

This clonotype was counted a few times. V and J are TRBV2 and TRBJ1-5; D unresolved. This CDR3 has 13 residues. The V gene's germline CDR1 is SNHLY and CDR2 FYNNEI. The V end was cut by 7 bases, the J end by 6 bases, with 13 bases between. The CDR3 coding sequence is TGTGCCAGCATATCCGAGGAGGCTCAGCCCCAGCATTTT. This gives the protein CASISEEAQPQHF.

The sample holds a few counts of this clonotype. This sequence joins TRBV5-6 and TRBJ2-7; 7 bases line up with TRBD1. Germline V gene sequence: CDR1 SGHDT, CDR2 YYEEEE. CDR3 length: 16 amino acids. V lost 0 bases and J lost 3; bases outside the gene matches: 9. CDR3 DNA sequence: TGTGCCAGCAGCTTGGCGTTTAGAAACAGGGGCTACGAGCAGTACGTC. Protein product: CASSLAFRNRGYEQYV.

This clonotype came up a few times. V and J are TRBV6-2 or TRBV6-3 and TRBJ2-7, with a tentative D call TRBD2 (6 bases). Germline assignment: CDR1 MNHEY and CDR2 SVGEGT. The germline V and J ends were trimmed by 3 bases and 2 bases, with 11 bases remaining between them. This CDR3 contains 14 residues. In DNA, the CDR3 is TGTGCCAGCAGTTATCGAACGGGGGCCTACGAGCAGTACGTC. It is translated as CASSYRTGAYEQYV.

This clonotype was counted at least ten times. As DNA, the CDR3 is TGTGCCAGCTCAGCAGGAGAGTGGACAGGGGGCCTCAATGAGCAGTTCTTC. This translates into CASSAGEWTGGLNEQFF. The chain links TRBV18 to TRBJ2-1, with 11 bases fitting TRBD1. The germline V gene encodes CDR1 KGHSH and CDR2 LQKENI. After removal of 5 bases from V and 6 bases from J, the junction contained 12 bases not matched to a gene. CDR3 length equals 17 residues.

Many counts were recorded for this clonotype. The rearrangement links TRBV7-9 to TRBJ1-6, with D perhaps matching TRBD1 (5 bases). Germline V gene data show CDR1 as SEHNR and CDR2 as FQNEAQ (reference sequence). Trimming took 0 bases from V and 7 from J, leaving 10 bases between them. The CDR3 contains 15 residues. The CDR3 nucleotides read TGTGCCAGCAGCTTAGCGGGGGGATACAATTCACCCCTCCACTTT. Translation: CASSLAGGYNSPLHF.

This clonotype has a count of ten or more. This sequence joins TRBV12-5 and TRBJ2-4; D gene uncertain. Per the germline V gene, CDR1 is LGHNT and CDR2 is FRNRAP. Trimming cost V 7 bases and J 10 bases, with 11 bases left between them. The CDR3 contains 11 residues. CDR3: CASVSSVIQYF. In nucleotides, the CDR3 is TGTGCTAGTGTTTCCAGTGTAATTCAGTACTTC.

The genes are TRBV6-6 and TRBJ2-5; 10 bases are a match to TRBD2. The CDR3 extends over 16 amino acids. The germline gives CDR1 MNHNY, CDR2 SVGAGI (reference sequence). Unmatched junction bases numbered 8, after V lost 3 bases and J lost 4 bases. CDR3 DNA: TGTGCCAGCAGTTATGTGCTAGCGGGGGATTTAGAGACCCAGTACTTC. Translating it yields CASSYVLAGDLETQYF.

This clonotype was detected only a few times. The gene calls are TRBV7-3 and TRBJ2-3; 9 positions match TRBD2. The CDR3 extends over 13 amino acids. CDR1 and CDR2 from the germline V gene are SGHTA and FQGTGA. The ends lost 4 bases at V and 4 bases at J; junction bases unmatched: 0. The DNA for the CDR3 is TGTGCCAGCAGCTCTAGCGGGGCAGATACGCAGTATTTT. Translated, it gives CASSSSGADTQYF.

The chain combines TRBV20-1 with TRBJ1-5; unclear D gene. The germline gives CDR1 DFQATT, CDR2 SNEGSKA (reference sequence). The CDR3 covers 15 residues. The ends were cut back, 0 bases at V and 4 bases at J, with 13 bases in the middle. The CDR3 DNA sequence: TGCAGTGCTAGAGATTCTTTCGGAGTAAATCAGCCCCAGCATTTT. Protein: CSARDSFGVNQPQHF.

This clonotype was found many times. The V call is TRBV12-3 or TRBV12-4, the J call TRBJ2-2, with D perhaps assigned TRBD1 or TRBD2 (7 bases each). The V end was cut by 5 bases, the J end by 2 bases, with 18 bases between. The CDR3 has 17 amino acids. Here the CDR3 DNA reads TGTGCCAGCAGTCCCTCAGGGGGGGAGATCAACACCGGGGAGCTGTTTTTT. It encodes CASSPSGGEINTGELFF.

Here the CDR3 DNA reads TGCAGTGCTAGTGGCCAGTACGGAATGTACACTGAAGCTTTCTTT. It specifies CSASGQYGMYTEAFF. The chain is built from TRBV20-1 and TRBJ1-1; no clear D gene. The V and J ends lost 3 bases and 3 bases respectively, with 17 bases between them. The CDR3 runs 15 residues. The germline CDR1 and CDR2 sequences are DFQATT and SNEGSKA (reference sequence).

This sequence joins TRBV28 and TRBJ2-1; no definite D call. The CDR3 runs 16 residues. V dropped 8 bases and J dropped 2 bases, with 19 bases sitting between them. The V gene's germline CDR1 is MDHEN and CDR2 SYDVKM. CDR3 sequence reads: CASLSGRDLTYNEQFF. CDR3 coding DNA: TGTGCCAGCCTCTCGGGCAGAGACCTCACCTACAATGAGCAGTTCTTC.

The J gene is TRBJ2-5, the V gene TRBV11-2, with D perhaps TRBD1 or TRBD2 (5 bases each). The ends were cut back, 1 base at V and 7 bases at J, with 10 bases in the middle. The CDR3 contains 13 residues. CDR1 SGHAT and CDR2 FQNNGV come from the germline V gene. In nucleotides, the CDR3 is TGTGCCAGCAGCTTAGCGGGGACCGGGACCCAGTACTTC. Amino acids: CASSLAGTGTQYF.

This chain connects TRBV19 to TRBJ2-2; D unresolved. CDR1 and CDR2 from the germline V gene are LNHDA and SQIVND (reference sequence). The germline V and J ends were trimmed by 4 bases and 5 bases, with 20 bases remaining between them. This CDR3 has 17 amino acids. Written as DNA, the CDR3 is TGTGCCAGTAGTACCGAGTCCCCGTCAGACCGTACCGGGGAGCTGTTTTTT. Its translation: CASSTESPSDRTGELFF.

This clonotype was seen many times. The chain recombines TRBV6-5 with TRBJ2-1, with TRBD2 matching over 7 bases. The CDR3 consists of 14 residues. Per the germline V gene, CDR1 is MNHEY and CDR2 is SVGAGI. Trimming took 5 bases from V and 4 from J; bases not matched to a gene: 5. CDR3 sequence: CASSRTRRYNEQFF. Here the CDR3 DNA reads TGTGCCAGCAGTCGGACTAGAAGATACAATGAGCAGTTCTTC.